This passage covers 19 T cell receptor beta chains from one sample sequenced in a study of CD8 T cells in ankylosing spondylitis (TCRdb year 2017). The library was obtained by 5' RACE. TCRdb names Illumina HiSeq 2500 as the instrument used. TCRdb passed the public sequencing reads through fastp at Q25 and MiXCR, retaining productive beta sequences. Duplicate CDR3 protein sequences are folded into a single record with the most common DNA and genes. Within this sample are under 250,000 distinct CDR3 sequences, with under 35% of them counted one time only. Of the sample, 4% to 5.5% is held by the ten largest clones. Sequencing was carried out using blood, either unsorted or a sorted T cell fraction (not recorded which). The source of these receptors is a male donor with ankylosing spondylitis or in good health (not recorded which).

V usage is TRBV5-6 and J usage is TRBJ1-3; a weak D match, TRBD1 (6 bases). The V end was cut by 4 bases, the J end by 2 bases, with 7 bases between. CDR3 length: 13 residues. Germline lookup yields CDR1 SGHDT and CDR2 YYEEEE. Written as DNA, the CDR3 is TGTGCCAGCAGCCGGGGGCCTGGAAACACCATATATTTT. This codes for CASSRGPGNTIYF.

In DNA, the CDR3 is TGTGCCAGCAGCCGCGGGGAGGTTAATCAGCCCCAGCATTTT. This gives the protein CASSRGEVNQPQHF. This chain links TRBV12-3 or TRBV12-4 with TRBJ1-5; no firm D call. There are 14 residues in the CDR3. Trimming removed 6 bases from V and 4 bases from J, with 13 bases in between.

V usage is TRBV29-1 and J usage is TRBJ2-4; possibly TRBD2 for D (5 bases). The CDR3 is made up of 12 amino acids. V dropped 4 bases and J dropped 7 bases, with 11 bases sitting between them. Germline V CDR1 and CDR2: SQVTM, ANQGSEA. Written as DNA, the CDR3 is TGCAGCGTTGCCGGGGTGGAGAACATTCAGTACTTC. It translates to CSVAGVENIQYF. The whole variable domain, remainder taken from reference TRBV29-1 and TRBJ2-4, is SAVISQKPSRDICQRGTSLTIQCQVDSQVTMMFWYRQQPGQSLTLIATANQGSEATYESGFVIDKFPISRPNLTFSTLTVSNMSPEDSSIYLCSVAGVENIQYFGAGTRLSVL.

This clonotype showed up just a few times. The chain carries TRBV6-1 and TRBJ2-3, with 15 bases aligning to TRBD2. The germline V gene has CDR1 MNHNS and CDR2 SASEGT. The CDR3 sequence is 18 residues long. Unmatched junction bases numbered 8, after V lost 5 bases and J lost 2 bases. The chain's CDR3 is CASSIWTSGGGVTDTQYF. CDR3 DNA sequence: TGTGCCAGCAGTATATGGACTAGCGGGGGGGGAGTCACAGATACGCAGTATTTT.

This clonotype was recorded many times. The chain links TRBV20-1 to TRBJ2-5; D is uncertain. There are 14 residues in the CDR3. Germline CDR1 reads DFQATT; CDR2 reads SNEGSKA (reference sequence). Trimming took 0 bases from V and 2 from J, leaving 10 bases between them. In nucleotides, the CDR3 is TGCAGTGCTAGAGACCGCCTCCAACAAGAGACCCAGTACTTC. Protein product: CSARDRLQQETQYF.

The genes are TRBV20-1 and TRBJ2-3; 11 bases align to TRBD2. Trimming at V came to 1 base and at J to 2 bases, leaving 14 bases not matched to a gene. The CDR3 covers 19 residues. The germline V gene encodes CDR1 DFQATT and CDR2 SNEGSKA (reference sequence). This chain's CDR3 is CSARVLGIAGGRDTDTQYF. DNA of the CDR3: TGCAGTGCTAGAGTTCTCGGAATAGCGGGGGGGCGTGACACAGATACGCAGTATTTT.

Details on this clonotype: A read error may account for a junction end that differs from germline. The chain links TRBV5-1 to TRBJ2-1; D may be TRBD2 (5 bases). The V gene's germline CDR1 is SGHRS and CDR2 YFSETQ. The CDR3 is 14 residues long. For the CDR3, the DNA is TGCGCCAGCAGCCTAGCTGGGTTTGACAATGACCAGTTCTTC. Its protein is CASSLAGFDNDQFF.

This chain joins TRBV3-1 and TRBJ2-7; TRBD1 matches 9 bases. Looked up from germline, CDR1 is LGHDT and CDR2 is YNNKEL (reference sequence). The CDR3 extends over 14 amino acids. The V gene end was trimmed by 1 base and the J gene end by 4 bases; junction bases not matched to a gene: 2. CDR3 in amino acids: CASSQGTGEYEQYF. The CDR3 DNA is TGTGCCAGCAGCCAAGGGACAGGGGAGTACGAGCAGTACTTC.

The chain recombines TRBV4-2 with TRBJ2-5; possible D gene TRBD2, 6 bases. V lost 5 bases and J 5 bases, leaving 18 bases between the germline ends. This CDR3 contains 15 residues. Looked up from germline, CDR1 is LGHNA and CDR2 is YNFKEQ. The CDR3, as DNA: TGTGCCAGCAGCGGGCAGGCGGGACTGAGGGAGACCCAGTACTTC. This encodes CASSGQAGLRETQYF.

This clonotype was detected only a few times. This chain connects TRBV5-1 to TRBJ2-2; D may be TRBD1 or TRBD2 (5 bases each). V gave up 1 base and J gave up 5 bases, with 18 bases separating them. The germline gives CDR1 SGHRS, CDR2 YFSETQ. The CDR3 loop spans 17 amino acids. The DNA for the CDR3 is TGCGCCAGCAGCTTGCGTCCCGGGACGTCAAAGACCGGGGAGCTGTTTTTT. Protein: CASSLRPGTSKTGELFF.

There are a few counts of this clonotype. The chain joins TRBV10-1 to TRBJ2-5; 11 positions agree with TRBD2. The CDR3 has 15 amino acids. Germline assignment: CDR1 WNHNN and CDR2 SYGVQD (reference sequence). V was pared by 2 bases and J by 4 bases, with 3 bases of the junction left unmatched. The CDR3 bases are TGCGCCAGCAGTGAGACTAGCGGGGGACCAGAGACCCAGTACTTC. Translated, it gives CASSETSGGPETQYF.

This clonotype was observed a few times. This chain connects TRBV20-1 to TRBJ2-7; TRBD1 might be the D (5 bases). Germline-derived CDR1 and CDR2 are DFQATT and SNEGSKA (reference sequence). Trimming removed 2 bases from V and 3 bases from J, with 20 bases in between. This CDR3 spans 16 amino acids. This CDR3 is CSARPTSSRVIYEQYF. As DNA, the CDR3 is TGCAGTGCTAGACCCACAAGCTCCAGGGTGATCTACGAGCAGTACTTC.

J is TRBJ2-4 and V is TRBV29-1; 9 nucleotides agree with TRBD1. The CDR3 has 13 amino acids. V was clipped by 4 bases and J by 7 bases; unmatched bases: 5. The germline V gene has CDR1 SQVTM and CDR2 ANQGSEA. The CDR3 nucleotides are TGCAGCGTTGTACAGGGGGCAGAGAACATTCAGTACTTC. The encoded protein is CSVVQGAENIQYF.

In this sample, this clonotype turned up a few times. The rearrangement joins TRBV12-3 or TRBV12-4 to TRBJ2-7; unclear D gene. The CDR3 has 12 residues. Trimming cost V 5 bases and J 0 bases, with 5 bases left between them. The CDR3 sequence is CASSGVSYEQYF. The DNA of the CDR3 is TGTGCCAGCAGTGGGGTCTCCTACGAGCAGTACTTC.

This clonotype occurred a few times. The chain carries TRBV5-1 and TRBJ1-5; D is uncertain. V dropped 2 bases and J dropped 5 bases, with 8 bases sitting between them. In germline, CDR1 is SGHRS, CDR2 YFSETQ. CDR3 length: 13 amino acids. The CDR3 DNA reads as TGCGCCAGCAGCTTCTTTGGGGATCAGCCCCAGCATTTT. Translating gives CASSFFGDQPQHF.

V is TRBV11-2 and J is TRBJ1-2; D remains unclear. Trimming took off 5 bases at V and 8 bases at J, with 15 bases between the two ends. CDR3 size: 13 residues. From germline, CDR1 is SGHAT and CDR2 FQNNGV. In DNA, the CDR3 is TGTGCCAGCAGCCCTCCTTTGCCGGTGGGCTACACCTTC. Its protein is CASSPPLPVGYTF. Together with reference TRBV11-2 and TRBJ1-2, the CDR3 gives the full variable domain: EAGVAQSPRYKIIEKRQSVAFWCNPISGHATLYWYQQILGQGPKLLIQFQNNGVVDDSQLPKDRFSAERLKGVDSTLKIQPAKLEDSAVYLCASSPPLPVGYTFGSGTRLTVV.

The rearrangement joins TRBV20-1 to TRBJ2-5, with D hard to call. CDR3 length equals 10 residues. Germline values: CDR1 DFQATT, CDR2 SNEGSKA (reference sequence). V gave up 7 bases and J gave up 1 base, with 4 bases separating them. Here the CDR3 DNA reads TGCAGTGGGGCCCAAGAGACCCAGTACTTC. This codes for CSGAQETQYF.

The J gene is TRBJ2-4, the V gene TRBV20-1, with D perhaps assigned TRBD1 or TRBD2 (5 bases each). The germline gives CDR1 DFQATT, CDR2 SNEGSKA (reference sequence). The V gene lost 0 bases and the J gene lost 5 bases, with 11 bases spanning the gap. The CDR3 runs to 14 residues. In DNA, the CDR3 is TGCAGTGCTAGAGAGCCAGGGAGACAAAACATTCAGTACTTC. As protein: CSAREPGRQNIQYF.

This clonotype was seen a few times. The chain links TRBV10-3 to TRBJ2-3, with TRBD2 identical over 8 bases. The CDR3 length is 19 residues. Germline V gene sequence: CDR1 ENHRY, CDR2 SYGVKD. Trimming removed 3 bases from V and 1 base from J; junction bases left unmatched: 15. The DNA of the CDR3 is TGTGCCATCAGTGATAGTTCCCAAGGAGCGGGGGAACGCACAGATACGCAGTATTTT. Encoded protein: CAISDSSQGAGERTDTQYF.